This T cell receptor (beta chain) was sequenced for a study of T cells in Graves' hyperthyroidism and ophthalmopathy. Authors of the study amplified TCR beta CDR3 regions from RNA transcripts. The TCR CDR3 first-round RT-PCR relied on the HTBI primer set. TCRdb reprocessed the multiplex PCR reads with MiXCR, giving one entry per CDR3 protein. The table records about 510,000 distinct CDR3 sequences, 12% to 15% of them present only once. J was trimmed by 2 bases and V by 4 bases; bases with no gene match: 7. The CDR3 covers 16 residues. Germline V lookup: CDR1 LGHDT, CDR2 YNNKEL (reference sequence). In this sample, this clonotype turned up a few times.

This chain connects TRBV3-1 to TRBJ1-3; 8 bases map to TRBD1. The source material was blood. This sequence originates from a woman in her 40s with Graves' hyperthyroidism. This CDR3 reads CASSLITGGAGNTIYF. CDR3 in DNA: TGTGCCAGCAGCCTAATCACAGGGGGAGCTGGAAACACCATATATTTT.